Below are 20 T cell receptor beta chains sequenced from a single sample in a study of identical twins. TCRdb independently ran MiXCR on the 5' RACE reads; one entry per CDR3 protein. The table lists under 800,000 distinct CDR3 sequences, over 20% of them singletons. Separately, the same data were catalogued under a study of T cells expressing NK-cell markers.

The source material was PBMCs. Every receptor here comes from a woman between 18 and 30 years old in good health.

The genes are TRBV10-3 and TRBJ2-1; D not certain. The CDR3 covers 13 residues. CDR1 is ENHRY, CDR2 SYGVKD, per germline. Trimming took off 6 bases at V and 6 bases at J, with 12 bases between the two ends. The CDR3 loop reads CAISSPASNEQFF. The CDR3 coding sequence is TGTGCCATCAGCTCACCTGCGTCCAATGAGCAGTTCTTC.

V usage is TRBV7-9 and J usage is TRBJ1-1; D uncertain. Germline loops: CDR1 SEHNR, CDR2 FQNEAQ (reference sequence). The CDR3 loop spans 17 amino acids. The V end lost 2 bases, the J end lost 4 bases, and 20 bases lay between the germline ends. The CDR3 is CASSLQPGPQVPTEAFF. The DNA of the CDR3 is TGTGCCAGCAGCTTACAACCCGGGCCTCAAGTGCCCACTGAAGCTTTCTTT.

The rearrangement joins TRBV7-2 to TRBJ2-1, with TRBD2 identical over 9 bases. CDR3 length: 15 residues. The germline V gene has CDR1 SGHTA and CDR2 FQGNSA. The trim removed 6 bases at V and 8 bases at J, leaving 11 bases unmatched. The CDR3 reads CASSRGAGGIYEQFF. The CDR3 region has the DNA TGTGCCAGCAGTCGGGGCGCGGGAGGGATCTATGAGCAGTTCTTC. Full variable domain (remainder filled in from reference TRBV7-2 and TRBJ2-1): GAGVSQSPSNKVTEKGKDVELRCDPISGHTALYWYRQSLGQGLEFLIYFQGNSAPDKSGLPSDRFSAERTGGSVSTLTIQRTQQEDSAVYLCASSRGAGGIYEQFFGPGTRLTVL.

This clonotype has only a few counts. CDR3 sequence reads: CASSRTVDTYEQYF. CDR3 DNA sequence: TGCGCCAGCAGCCGGACAGTCGACACCTACGAGCAGTACTTC. The rearrangement links TRBV5-1 to TRBJ2-7; maybe TRBD1 (6 bases). Trimming cost V 4 bases and J 2 bases, with 13 bases left between them. The CDR3 sequence is 14 residues long. CDR1 is SGHRS and CDR2 is YFSETQ in the germline V gene.

This chain joins TRBV10-3 and TRBJ2-1; the match to TRBD2 covers 7 bases. Germline CDR1 reads ENHRY; CDR2 reads SYGVKD. The CDR3 runs to 18 residues. V gave up 4 bases and J gave up 7 bases; unmatched junction bases: 19. This CDR3 reads CAISGVGGRANEVNEQFF. CDR3 in DNA: TGTGCCATCAGTGGGGTGGGCGGGAGAGCCAATGAAGTTAATGAGCAGTTCTTC.

V and J are TRBV20-1 and TRBJ2-7, with 12 bases matching TRBD1. Per the germline V gene, CDR1 is DFQATT and CDR2 is SNEGSKA (reference sequence). V shed 3 bases, J shed 7 bases, and the junction held 4 bases outside the gene matches. This CDR3 comprises 13 residues. In DNA form, the CDR3 reads TGCAGTGCTAGCCGGGACAGGGGGCAAGAGCAGTACTTC. Protein: CSASRDRGQEQYF.

This clonotype has a handful of counts. The chain has TRBV30 and TRBJ2-3; TRBD2 matches 11 bases. CDR3 length: 15 residues. Per the germline V gene, CDR1 is GTSNPN and CDR2 is SVGIG (reference sequence). V lost 3 bases to trimming and J lost 5 bases; unmatched junction nucleotides: 7. The CDR3 loop reads CAWRQGLAGGDTQYF. CDR3 DNA sequence: TGTGCCTGGAGGCAAGGGCTAGCGGGAGGAGATACGCAGTATTTT.

This clonotype was picked up many times. V gene TRBV4-3 combines with J gene TRBJ2-6; maybe TRBD1 (6 bases). The V gene's germline CDR1 is LGHNA and CDR2 YSLEER. V lost 0 bases and J lost 1, with 13 bases in between. CDR3 size: 18 residues. The CDR3 DNA reads TGCGCCAGCAGCCAAGAAGCCAGGGGTAGATCTGGGGCCAACGTCCTGACTTTC. It yields the protein CASSQEARGRSGANVLTF.

This clonotype has just a few counts. J is TRBJ2-7 and V is TRBV12-3 or TRBV12-4, with TRBD2 identical over 7 bases. Trimming took 1 base from V and 3 from J; bases not matched to a gene: 12. The CDR3 extends over 17 amino acids. In DNA, the CDR3 is TGTGCCAGCAGTTTAGGGACTAGGTTAAGGATAAGCTACGAGCAGTACTTC. As protein: CASSLGTRLRISYEQYF.

This clonotype has ten or more counts. A junction end diverges from the germline sequence, so it may reflect a read error. The V gene is TRBV9, the J gene TRBJ1-4, with 7 nucleotides matching TRBD1. This CDR3 comprises 14 residues. Germline values: CDR1 SGDLS, CDR2 YYNGEE. This CDR3 reads CASSLQGTSEKLFF. In DNA, the CDR3 is TGTGCCAGCAGCTTACAGGGGACTAGTGAAAAACTGTTTTTT. The complete variable domain, with remaining parts taken from reference TRBV9 and TRBJ1-4, reads DSGVTQTPKHLITATGQRVTLRCSPRSGDLSVYWYQQSLDQGLQFLIQYYNGEERAKGNILERFSAQQFPDLHSELNLSSLELGDSALYFCASSLQGTSEKLFFGSGTQLSVL.

This clonotype was recorded once. This chain links TRBV6-1 with TRBJ2-3, with D perhaps matching TRBD2 (6 bases). Germline lookup yields CDR1 MNHNS and CDR2 SASEGT. The CDR3 is 13 residues long. The V end lost 6 bases, the J end lost 2 bases, and 9 bases lay between the germline ends. CDR3: CASRRDFTDTQYF. DNA of the CDR3: TGTGCCAGCAGAAGGGACTTCACAGATACGCAGTATTTT.

This clonotype was observed a few times. The chain carries TRBV7-3 and TRBJ2-1; D possibly matches TRBD1 or TRBD2 (5 bases each). Between the trimmed V and J ends, which lost 3 bases and 1 base, there was a span of 13 bases. The CDR3 totals 16 residues. Germline CDR1 reads SGHTA; CDR2 reads FQGTGA. CDR3 region: CASSFLGDASYNEQFF. The CDR3 region has the DNA TGTGCCAGCAGCTTCTTAGGGGACGCATCCTACAATGAGCAGTTCTTC.

V is TRBV10-3 and J is TRBJ2-7; 9 positions match TRBD1. V lost 4 bases to trimming and J lost 1 base; unmatched junction nucleotides: 2. Germline loops: CDR1 ENHRY, CDR2 SYGVKD. CDR3 length: 14 residues. This CDR3 is CAISGTGVSYEQYF. Written as DNA, the CDR3 is TGTGCCATCAGTGGGACAGGGGTATCCTACGAGCAGTACTTC.

In this sample, this clonotype turned up a few times. CDR3 residues: CSATPGVGTDTQYF. The CDR3 DNA is TGCAGTGCCACCCCGGGAGTAGGCACAGATACGCAGTATTTT. The chain has TRBV20-1 and TRBJ2-3; weak D call: TRBD2 (6 bases). V gave up 6 bases and J gave up 1 base, with 14 bases separating them. CDR3 size: 14 residues. Germline V gene lookup returns CDR1 DFQATT and CDR2 SNEGSKA (reference sequence).

This clonotype appeared a few times. J is TRBJ1-1 and V is TRBV20-1; D is uncertain. The V gene lost 6 bases and the J gene lost 7 bases, with 18 bases spanning the gap. This CDR3 is 13 amino acids long. Germline V lookup: CDR1 DFQATT, CDR2 SNEGSKA (reference sequence). This chain's CDR3 is CSAPNREIGEAFF. Written as DNA, the CDR3 is TGCAGTGCCCCCAATCGGGAGATTGGTGAAGCTTTCTTT.

The rearrangement uses TRBV11-2 and TRBJ2-7; no firm D call. The CDR3 totals 15 residues. Per germline, CDR1 SGHAT and CDR2 FQNNGV. Trimming stripped 5 bases from V and 3 bases from J, with 17 bases between. This chain's CDR3 is CASSPPAGENYEQYF. The CDR3 nucleotides read TGTGCCAGCAGCCCCCCAGCAGGAGAAAACTACGAGCAGTACTTC. Full variable domain (rest looked up from reference TRBV11-2 and TRBJ2-7): EAGVAQSPRYKIIEKRQSVAFWCNPISGHATLYWYQQILGQGPKLLIQFQNNGVVDDSQLPKDRFSAERLKGVDSTLKIQPAKLEDSAVYLCASSPPAGENYEQYFGPGTRLTVT.

The sample holds a few counts of this clonotype. The rearrangement links TRBV20-1 to TRBJ2-3, with a tentative D call TRBD1 (6 bases). Germline CDR1 DFQATT, CDR2 SNEGSKA (reference sequence). Trimming shortened V by 4 bases and J by 0 bases, and 14 bases separated the two germline ends. The CDR3 is 15 amino acids. CDR3 sequence reads: CSATIPGASTDTQYF. The CDR3 DNA sequence: TGCAGTGCTACAATCCCAGGGGCAAGCACAGATACGCAGTATTTT.

The chain recombines TRBV9 with TRBJ2-3, with D perhaps matching TRBD2 (5 bases). Germline V CDR1 and CDR2: SGDLS, YYNGEE. The CDR3 contains 16 residues. Between the trimmed V and J ends, which lost 0 bases and 2 bases, there was a span of 13 bases. The chain's CDR3 is CASSVGHQRNTDTQYF. For the CDR3, the DNA is TGTGCCAGCAGCGTAGGACACCAGCGGAACACAGATACGCAGTATTTT.

Many counts were recorded for this clonotype. The chain combines TRBV7-9 with TRBJ2-1, with D uncertain. Germline CDR1 reads SEHNR; CDR2 reads FQNEAQ (reference sequence). The CDR3 has 14 amino acids. V lost 3 bases and J 6 bases, leaving 12 bases between the germline ends. The CDR3: CASSFGSKFNEQFF. The CDR3 bases are TGTGCCAGCAGCTTTGGGTCGAAATTCAATGAGCAGTTCTTC.

The gene calls are TRBV24-1 and TRBJ2-3; the match to TRBD2 covers 10 bases. V shed 4 bases, J shed 4 bases, and the junction held 7 bases outside the gene matches. The CDR3 is 16 residues long. CDR1 is KGHDR and CDR2 is SFDVKD in the germline V gene. The CDR3 DNA is TGTGCCACCAGTGACAGCGGGGGGGAGGAGTCAGATACGCAGTATTTT. Its protein is CATSDSGGEESDTQYF.